This passage covers 6 T cell receptor beta chains from one sample sequenced in a study of T cells after yellow fever vaccination. Using its own MiXCR run on the 5' RACE reads, TCRdb lists one record per CDR3 protein. This table holds 230,000 or so distinct CDR3 sequences, 5.5% to 8.5% found once. The sequencing here drew on CD4+ T cells sorted from PBMCs, taken on the day of the yellow fever booster vaccination. The receptors were sampled from a man aged 25-45 years who received the YFV17D yellow fever vaccine.

This clonotype was found many times. This chain joins TRBV7-6 and TRBJ2-1; D perhaps matches TRBD2 (6 bases). V was clipped by 3 bases and J by 6 bases, with 15 bases between them. This CDR3 spans 15 amino acids. Germline V gene sequence: CDR1 SGHVS, CDR2 FNYEAQ. The CDR3 protein is CASSLGRDLINEQFF. CDR3 nucleotide sequence: TGTGCCAGCAGCTTGGGGCGGGATCTTATCAATGAGCAGTTCTTC.

This sequence joins TRBV20-1 and TRBJ2-2, with D possibly TRBD1 on 6 matching bases. The V end lost 6 bases, the J end lost 1 base, and 15 bases lay between the germline ends. Germline CDR1 reads DFQATT; CDR2 reads SNEGSKA (reference sequence). CDR3 length: 15 residues. The CDR3 DNA reads TGCAGTGCCCTGGACAGTACCAAGAACACCGGGGAGCTGTTTTTT. Its protein is CSALDSTKNTGELFF.

The chain has TRBV4-3 and TRBJ1-2; TRBD1 agrees at 7 bases. The ends lost 5 bases at V and 6 bases at J; junction bases unmatched: 18. The CDR3 spans 17 residues. In germline, CDR1 is LGHNA, CDR2 YSLEER. CDR3 DNA sequence: TGCGCCAGCAGCGCCCGGGACAGCCCAAGCGTCCGGGATGGCTACACCTTC. It specifies CASSARDSPSVRDGYTF.

Concerning this clonotype itself: Possible read error: a much larger clone is one base away. This chain connects TRBV20-1 to TRBJ2-1; 8 nucleotides agree with TRBD2. After removal of 4 bases from V and 6 bases from J, the junction contained 8 bases not matched to a gene. The CDR3 totals 14 residues. Germline V gives CDR1 DFQATT, CDR2 SNEGSKA (reference sequence). CDR3 bases: TGCAGTGCTATCAGAAGCGGGAGTAGCAATGAGCAGTTCTTC. Its protein product is CSAIRSGSSNEQFF.

This clonotype showed up many times. The V call is TRBV24-1, the J call TRBJ2-1; D unresolved. Germline V CDR1 and CDR2: KGHDR, SFDVKD. This CDR3 spans 13 amino acids. V lost 1 base and J lost 5, with 5 bases in between. Written as DNA, the CDR3 is TGTGCCACCAGTGATTTCACGGACAATGAGCAGTTCTTC. Encoded protein: CATSDFTDNEQFF.

This clonotype was picked up a small number of times. The V and J genes are TRBV20-1 and TRBJ2-4; 7 bases agree with TRBD2. The CDR3 totals 15 residues. Germline-derived CDR1 and CDR2 are DFQATT and SNEGSKA (reference sequence). With 3 bases clipped from V and 7 bases from J, the junction kept 12 bases outside the gene matches. CDR3 residues: CSARGSGGNLNIQYF. CDR3 coding DNA: TGCAGTGCTAGGGGGTCGGGGGGTAACTTGAACATTCAGTACTTC.